This TCR beta chain was retrieved from a study of T cells in localized non-small cell lung cancer. Trimming removed 5 bases from V and 8 bases from J; junction bases left unmatched: 9. CDR3 length: 15 residues. Looked up from germline, CDR1 is MNHNS and CDR2 is SASEGT. Profiling relied on immunoSEQ multiplex PCR, and the TCRdb table lists in-frame clones only, not all of them. Of about 59,000 clones listed, roughly nine tenths are singletons. This receptor was identified in a man aged 35-75 years with stage I lung adenocarcinoma. The sequencing used peripheral blood, collected before any cancer treatment. The rearrangement links TRBV6-1 to TRBJ2-1; 10 nucleotides align to TRBD2. DNA for the CDR3: TGTGCCAGCAGTAACTACGGGACTAGCGTCGATGAGCAGTTCTTC. Its protein product is CASSNYGTSVDEQFF.